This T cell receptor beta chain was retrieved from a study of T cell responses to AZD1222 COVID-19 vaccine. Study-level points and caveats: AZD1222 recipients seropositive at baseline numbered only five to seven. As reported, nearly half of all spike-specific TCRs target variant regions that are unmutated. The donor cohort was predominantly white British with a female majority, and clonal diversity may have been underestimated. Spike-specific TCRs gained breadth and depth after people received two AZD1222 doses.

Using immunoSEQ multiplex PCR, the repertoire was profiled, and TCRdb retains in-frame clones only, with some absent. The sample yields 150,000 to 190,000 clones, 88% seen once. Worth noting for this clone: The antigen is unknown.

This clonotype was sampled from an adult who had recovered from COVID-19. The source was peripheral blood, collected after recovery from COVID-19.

Written as DNA, the CDR3 is TGCGCCAGCAGCCAAGATAGCGTCCCCTACGAGCAGTACTTC. Protein: CASSQDSVPYEQYF. The V and J genes are TRBV4-1 and TRBJ2-7; tentatively, D is TRBD2 (5 bases). Germline CDR1 reads MGHRA; CDR2 reads YSYEKL. Trimming left V 0 bases short and J 2 bases short, with 8 bases between. The CDR3 is made up of 14 amino acids.